Following are 24 T cell receptor beta chains from one sample sequenced in a study of OX40 agonist ivuxolimab in advanced cancers. The protocol was immunoSEQ multiplex PCR, while the TCRdb copy is restricted to in-frame clones and leaves out a portion. The top ten hold over 0.35% of the sample, which has 60,000 to 80,000 clones, 92% seen once. The source material was CD4+ or CD8+ T cells sorted from blood, sampled in a trial of the OX40 agonist ivuxolimab. Every receptor here comes from an adult with an advanced solid tumor such as melanoma, head and neck, liver or kidney cancer.

V is TRBV9 and J is TRBJ2-1; weak D call: TRBD2 (6 bases). The CDR3 is 13 amino acids. Germline CDR1 SGDLS, CDR2 YYNGEE. Trimming took 4 bases from V and 7 from J, leaving 12 bases between them. The DNA of the CDR3 is TGTGCCAGCAGCTTGTCTAGCGAGAATGAGCAGTTCTTC. It translates to CASSLSSENEQFF.

The chain uses TRBV7-9 and TRBJ1-2; 8 positions agree with TRBD1. The CDR3 is made up of 14 amino acids. Trimming removed 5 bases from V and 7 bases from J; junction bases left unmatched: 9. Germline values: CDR1 SEHNR, CDR2 FQNEAQ (reference sequence). CDR3 coding DNA: TGTGCCAGCAGCCAAGGACAGGGAAGGTCTGGCTACACCTTC. It yields the protein CASSQGQGRSGYTF. The whole variable domain, filled in from reference TRBV7-9 and TRBJ1-2, reads DTGVSQNPRHKITKRGQNVTFRCDPISEHNRLYWYRQTLGQGPEFLTYFQNEAQLEKSRLLSDRFSAERPKGSFSTLEIQRTEQGDSAMYLCASSQGQGRSGYTFGSGTRLTVV.

The V call is TRBV11-3, the J call TRBJ2-3; D is perhaps TRBD1 (6 bases). Trimming shortened V by 1 base and J by 2 bases, and 13 bases separated the two germline ends. The CDR3 runs 16 residues. Germline V lookup: CDR1 SGHNT, CDR2 YENEEA. The chain's CDR3 is CASSLGQGQTTDTQYF. CDR3 sequence (DNA): TGTGCCAGCAGCTTAGGCCAGGGGCAAACCACAGATACGCAGTATTTT.

The rearrangement uses TRBV6-6 and TRBJ2-7; tentative D call: TRBD2 (5 bases). Trimming left V 6 bases short and J 5 bases short, with 14 bases between. The V gene's germline CDR1 is MNHNY and CDR2 SVGAGI (reference sequence). The length of the CDR3 is 13 residues. The DNA for the CDR3 is TGTGCCAGCAGAAATAGCGCACGGGACGAGCAGTACTTC. Residues: CASRNSARDEQYF.

CDR3 in amino acids: CASSIAPLGLAGQETQYF. CDR3 coding DNA: TGTGCCAGTAGTATAGCCCCTCTAGGACTAGCGGGACAAGAGACCCAGTACTTC. This chain joins TRBV19 and TRBJ2-5, with 12 bases fitting TRBD2. The CDR3 is 18 amino acids. The J segment lost 2 bases and the V segment lost 1 base, leaving 8 bases of the junction unmatched. Germline V gives CDR1 LNHDA, CDR2 SQIVND (reference sequence).

V and J are TRBV14 and TRBJ2-7, with D possibly matching TRBD1 (5 bases). Germline V lookup: CDR1 SGHDN, CDR2 FVKESK. The CDR3 has 12 residues. V gave up 3 bases and J gave up 8 bases, with 11 bases separating them. In nucleotides, the CDR3 is TGTGCCAGCAGCCACCTAGGGGCCAAGCAGTACTTC. The encoded protein is CASSHLGAKQYF.

The gene calls are TRBV9 and TRBJ1-4; 9 bases match TRBD1. Germline loops: CDR1 SGDLS, CDR2 YYNGEE. Trimming cost V 3 bases and J 3 bases; bases outside gene matches: 3. The CDR3 loop spans 15 amino acids. CDR3 loop: CASSGDRGANEKLFF. The CDR3 DNA follows: TGTGCCAGCAGCGGAGACAGGGGGGCTAATGAAAAACTGTTTTTT.

Of note for this clone: Other DNA sequences within the sample encode an identical CDR3. V and J are TRBV5-1 and TRBJ2-3; D might be TRBD2 (5 bases). In germline, CDR1 is SGHRS, CDR2 YFSETQ. CDR3 size: 13 residues. The V end was cut by 2 bases, the J end by 1 base, with 5 bases between. DNA of the CDR3: TGCGCCAGCAGCTTCGGGGGCACAGATACGCAGTATTTT. Encoded protein: CASSFGGTDTQYF.

This clone was recorded a few times. The V gene is TRBV18, the J gene TRBJ1-1; no reliable D call. Germline CDR1 KGHSH, CDR2 LQKENI. Trimming pared 0 bases from V and 2 bases from J, leaving 10 bases between. The CDR3 length is 15 residues. CDR3 bases: TGTGCCAGCTCACCACCGAAGGGTGGAAACACTGAAGCTTTCTTT. It specifies CASSPPKGGNTEAFF.

This chain uses TRBV19 with TRBJ2-7, with TRBD1 as a possible D gene (6 bases). Germline-derived CDR1 and CDR2 are LNHDA and SQIVND (reference sequence). Trimming shortened V by 2 bases and J by 3 bases, and 14 bases separated the two germline ends. The CDR3 consists of 15 residues. CDR3 sequence: CASSIKVDRGYEQYF. Here the CDR3 DNA reads TGTGCCAGTAGTATAAAAGTGGACAGAGGCTACGAGCAGTACTTC.

The chain is built from TRBV19 and TRBJ2-7, with D unresolved. The CDR3 sequence is 14 residues long. Germline V gene sequence: CDR1 LNHDA, CDR2 SQIVND (reference sequence). Trimming shortened V by 8 bases and J by 0 bases, and 14 bases separated the two germline ends. The CDR3, as DNA: TGTGCCAGTCAATCAGGATGGAGCTCCTACGAGCAGTACTTC. It specifies CASQSGWSSYEQYF.

The chain carries TRBV15 and TRBJ1-2; D not certain. The CDR3 contains 17 residues. V lost 0 bases and J lost 0, with 14 bases in between. Germline V gene lookup returns CDR1 LNHNV and CDR2 YYDKDF (reference sequence). The CDR3 sequence: CATSRDRAGVTNYGYTF. The CDR3 DNA is TGTGCCACCAGCAGAGACCGGGCAGGAGTTACTAACTATGGCTACACCTTC.

V is TRBV18 and J is TRBJ2-1; D is unresolved. Germline loops: CDR1 KGHSH, CDR2 LQKENI. The V gene lost 3 bases and the J gene lost 0 bases, with 3 bases spanning the gap. CDR3 size: 13 residues. The CDR3 nucleotides are TGTGCCAGCTCACCGAGCTCCTACAATGAGCAGTTCTTC. Its protein product is CASSPSSYNEQFF.

The gene calls are TRBV19 and TRBJ2-7; tentatively, D is TRBD1 or TRBD2 (5 bases each). Trimming took 1 base from V and 3 from J, leaving 13 bases between them. This CDR3 has 15 amino acids. Germline CDR1 LNHDA, CDR2 SQIVND (reference sequence). The CDR3: CASSIGGGPFYEQYF. The CDR3 DNA sequence: TGTGCCAGTAGTATAGGTGGGGGACCGTTCTACGAGCAGTACTTC. The full variable domain, completed using reference TRBV19 and TRBJ2-7, is DGGITQSPKYLFRKEGQNVTLSCEQNLNHDAMYWYRQDPGQGLRLIYYSQIVNDFQKGDIAEGYSVSREKKESFPLTVTSAQKNPTAFYLCASSIGGGPFYEQYFGPGTRLTVT.

V gene TRBV30 combines with J gene TRBJ2-7, with D perhaps assigned TRBD1 or TRBD2 (5 bases each). Trimming left V 5 bases short and J 6 bases short, with 11 bases between. CDR3 length: 11 amino acids. The germline V gene encodes CDR1 GTSNPN and CDR2 SVGIG (reference sequence). CDR3 in amino acids: CAWSTAVEQYF. The CDR3 DNA reads TGTGCCTGGTCGACAGCGGTCGAGCAGTACTTC.

The gene calls are TRBV6-5 and TRBJ1-6; 8 bases agree with TRBD1. CDR3 length: 14 residues. CDR1 and CDR2 from the germline V gene are MNHEY and SVGAGI. Germline trimming cut 8 bases from V and 6 bases from J; bases unmatched to any gene: 6. The CDR3 loop reads CASGNGQGNSPLHF. DNA of the CDR3: TGTGCCAGCGGGAACGGACAGGGTAATTCACCCCTCCACTTT.

V gene TRBV25-1 combines with J gene TRBJ2-1, with TRBD1 matching 10 bases. CDR1 is MGHDK and CDR2 is SYGVNS in the germline V gene. Trimming took 6 bases from V and 6 from J; bases not matched to a gene: 2. The CDR3 length is 13 residues. For the CDR3, the DNA is TGTGCCAGCAGAGGACAGGGGGGCAATGAGCAGTTCTTC. As protein: CASRGQGGNEQFF.

The genes are TRBV10-1 and TRBJ2-7; 10 nucleotides match TRBD2. With 4 bases clipped from V and 7 bases from J, the junction kept 4 bases outside the gene matches. This CDR3 has 13 residues. Germline CDR1 is WNHNN and CDR2 is SYGVQD (reference sequence). CDR3 amino acids: CASSVQLAGEQYF. In DNA form, the CDR3 reads TGCGCCAGCAGTGTCCAACTAGCGGGAGAGCAGTACTTC.

Only a few counts were recorded for this clone. This chain joins TRBV6-1 and TRBJ2-3, with 9 positions matching TRBD1. The V and J ends lost 7 bases and 0 bases, in that order; junction bases with no gene match: 5. CDR1 and CDR2 (germline): MNHNS, SASEGT. There are 15 residues in the CDR3. CDR3 sequence: CASKKDRGSTDTQYF. CDR3 coding DNA: TGTGCCAGCAAGAAGGACAGGGGAAGCACAGATACGCAGTATTTT.

This chain connects TRBV6-1 to TRBJ2-7; 7 bases agree with TRBD2. The CDR3 runs 14 residues. With V trimmed by 7 bases and J by 3 bases, 9 bases remained unmatched. In germline, CDR1 is MNHNS, CDR2 SASEGT. The CDR3 coding sequence is TGTGCCAGCACCCCGGGGGGAGGTCTCTACGAGCAGTACTTC. This codes for CASTPGGGLYEQYF.

The gene calls are TRBV5-1 and TRBJ2-7; 7 bases agree with TRBD2. CDR3 size: 14 residues. V trimming: 0 bases; J trimming: 3 bases; junction bases outside the gene matches: 3. Germline-derived CDR1 and CDR2 are SGHRS and YFSETQ. This CDR3 reads CASSLVGGSYEQYF. Written as DNA, the CDR3 is TGCGCCAGCAGCTTGGTTGGCGGGAGCTACGAGCAGTACTTC.

V usage is TRBV11-2 and J usage is TRBJ2-2, with D uncertain. Deletions cut 3 bases from V and 4 bases from J, with 9 bases between. This CDR3 comprises 14 residues. Looked up from germline, CDR1 is SGHAT and CDR2 is FQNNGV. The CDR3 region is CASSFQRATGELFF. The CDR3, as DNA: TGTGCCAGCAGCTTCCAGAGAGCCACCGGGGAGCTGTTTTTT. The entire variable domain, with the rest obtained from reference TRBV11-2 and TRBJ2-2, is as follows: EAGVAQSPRYKIIEKRQSVAFWCNPISGHATLYWYQQILGQGPKLLIQFQNNGVVDDSQLPKDRFSAERLKGVDSTLKIQPAKLEDSAVYLCASSFQRATGELFFGEGSRLTVL.

The rearrangement joins TRBV5-1 to TRBJ2-7, with TRBD2 matching 12 bases. The germline V gene has CDR1 SGHRS and CDR2 YFSETQ. The junction had 14 bases not matched to a gene; V was cut back by 3 bases and J by 7 bases. This CDR3 region has 17 residues. The CDR3 protein is CASSSLGLAGTSGEQYF. CDR3 in DNA: TGCGCCAGCAGCTCCCTAGGACTAGCGGGAACCTCAGGGGAGCAGTACTTC.

The V call is TRBV27, the J call TRBJ2-5; 8 bases align to TRBD1. Germline assignment: CDR1 MNHEY and CDR2 SMNVEV (reference sequence). Unmatched junction bases numbered 7, after V lost 5 bases and J lost 5 bases. There are 14 residues in the CDR3. CDR3 region: CASSLGQGLETQYF. The CDR3 nucleotides read TGTGCCAGCAGTCTCGGACAGGGCTTGGAGACCCAGTACTTC.